This T cell receptor (beta chain) was sequenced during a study of blood T cells in healthy people across ages. Study outcomes and limitations: Researchers deemed the diversity estimates from one million T cells underestimates. Leaving the PBMCs unsorted stopped any conclusive comparison of naive versus antigen-experienced cells. Naive CD4+ cell counts and diversity both ran higher in long-lived than in aged donors. Older individuals had lower TCR beta diversity per million T cells (the decline was roughly linear).

A second PCR of about 7 to 12 cycles used a sample-barcoded 5' primer and a J-beta primer mix. MiXCR, run by TCRdb on the 5' RACE reads, gives a single entry per CDR3 protein. Here the sample spans 580,000 or so distinct CDR3 sequences, around half being singletons. To note about this clonotype: Its specificity is unknown.

The length of the CDR3 is 13 residues. Trimming shortened V by 4 bases and J by 4 bases, and 10 bases separated the two germline ends. Germline-derived CDR1 and CDR2 are KGHSH and LQKENI. The clonotype originates from a man aged 80 or over in good health. Specimen: blood. This chain uses TRBV18 with TRBJ1-2; D is perhaps TRBD1 (6 bases). DNA of the CDR3: TGTGCCAGCTCACACGACAGGTCCTATGGCTACACCTTC. This gives the protein CASSHDRSYGYTF.